Below, one TCR beta chain is given with its context. The data are from a study of blood T cell repertoires in COVID-19. Study-level information: Samples representing acute and convalescent COVID-19 were sourced from the United States, Italy and Spain. Sources were T cells, B-cell-depleted T cells, or PBMCs; the material itself was cDNA or gDNA.

Original data processing: Estimates of nucleated cell counts were drawn from the amplification of reference gene primers. The data were produced by immunoSEQ multiplex PCR, yet TCRdb's version contains in-frame clones alone and is incomplete. From that table come the V and J calls and clone size; the DNA was used to work out D and trimming. Among 150,000 to 180,000 clones, over 65% were seen once, and the ten largest hold around 1.5%. V lost 3 bases to trimming and J lost 6 bases, with 15 bases between them. The CDR3 is made up of 15 amino acids. The germline gives CDR1 LGHDT, CDR2 YNNKEL (reference sequence).

This chain joins TRBV3-1 (or the pseudogene TRBV3-2) and TRBJ1-3; TRBD1 is a possible D gene (5 bases). Sample: peripheral blood. The clonotype was recovered from a man older than 75 with acute or convalescent COVID-19. CDR3 sequence (DNA): TGTGCCAGCAGCCAGGGCGCCTGGGGGGAAAACACCATATATTTT. It yields the protein CASSQGAWGENTIYF.